The entry that follows covers one T cell receptor beta chain sequence. Its specificity is not known. These data come from a study of naive and memory T cell subsets. Overall study results and limits: Naive and memory subsets had different power law exponents for TCR abundance.

CDR1 is SQVTM, CDR2 ANQGSEA, per germline. With 6 bases removed from V and 4 bases from J, the gap between germline ends came to 22 bases. The CDR3 is 15 amino acids. The beta constant-region primer was an equimolar mix of two oligonucleotides covering TRBC1 and TRBC2. TCRdb passed the UMI-ligation and nested PCR reads through MiXCR, listing each CDR3 protein once. This table has 150,000 or so distinct CDR3 sequences, over 15% appearing once. The chain links TRBV29-1 to TRBJ2-7; tentatively, D is TRBD2 (6 bases). The sequence came from a human donor in good health. The sequenced material came from naive CD4+ T cells from blood. The CDR3 is CSVGTRDGGRYEQYF. The DNA for the CDR3 is TGCAGCGTCGGAACCCGGGACGGGGGACGGTACGAGCAGTACTTC.